The rows below give T cell receptor beta chains drawn from one sample of a study of shared clonotypes between healthy human individuals. Profiling relied on immunoSEQ multiplex PCR, and the TCRdb table lists in-frame clones only, not all of them. Of about 1.5 million clones listed, around 95% are singletons. Sequencing was done on a sample of naive CD4+ T cells sorted from blood. Source of these receptors: a man under 40 in good health. Both conserved end residues are part of each CDR3. A D gene is named only where the DNA matches it firmly. Some rows mark clone size as missing; the rest say once, few, many or name a class of expanded clone.

J gene	V gene	clone size	D gene	CDR3 length	CDR3 protein	CDR3 DNA
TRBJ2-5	TRBV15	NA	NA	18	CATSRDPTIKGPGETQYF	TGTGCCACCAGCAGAGACCCCACGATCAAGGGCCCCGGGGAGACCCAGTACTTC
TRBJ2-7	TRBV2	NA	NA	13	CASSLNSRGEQYF	TGTGCCAGCAGTCTTAATAGTAGGGGAGAACAGTACTTC
TRBJ1-4	TRBV6-5	NA	NA	14	CASSYSNPNEKLFF	TGTGCCAGCAGTTACTCGAACCCTAATGAAAAACTGTTTTTT
TRBJ2-3	TRBV5-6	NA	NA	15	CASTSGGTDTDTQYF	TGTGCCAGCACCTCCGGGGGGACAGACACAGATACGCAGTATTTT
TRBJ2-7	TRBV9	NA	NA	15	CASSVVGDLTYEQYF	TGTGCCAGCAGCGTAGTGGGAGACCTTACCTACGAGCAGTACTTC
TRBJ1-3	TRBV27	NA	TRBD1	15	CASSLGTGAGNTIYF	TGTGCCAGCAGTTTAGGGACAGGGGCCGGAAACACCATATATTTT
TRBJ2-7	TRBV7-9	NA	NA	16	CASSTPQQGSSYEQYF	TGTGCCAGCAGCACACCTCAACAGGGAAGCTCCTACGAGCAGTACTTC
TRBJ2-1	TRBV28	NA	TRBD1	17	CASSSATGVLGYNEQFF	TGTGCCAGCAGTTCCGCAACAGGGGTATTGGGCTACAATGAGCAGTTCTTC
TRBJ2-7	TRBV4-1	NA	NA	17	CASSQNEGAGSSYEQYF	TGCGCCAGCAGCCAAAACGAGGGGGCGGGAAGCTCCTACGAGCAGTACTTC
TRBJ1-1	TRBV4-3	NA	NA	15	CASSQDVRRNTEAFF	TGCGCCAGCAGCCAAGATGTCAGGAGGAACACTGAAGCTTTCTTT
TRBJ2-1	TRBV27	NA	TRBD2	15	CASSRGSGSLNGQFF	TGTGCCAGCAGTAGGGGTAGCGGGAGTTTGAATGGGCAGTTCTTC
TRBJ2-3	TRBV5-1	NA	TRBD2	19	CASSLELLTSGRFADTQYF	TGCGCCAGCAGCTTGGAGCTACTAACTAGCGGGAGGTTTGCAGATACGCAGTATTTT
TRBJ2-5	TRBV6-6	once	TRBD2	15	CASSYGGRAAETQYF	TGTGCCAGCAGTTACGGGGGGAGGGCCGCCGAGACCCAGTACTTC
TRBJ2-1	TRBV12-2	NA	NA	14	CASRLKQGSNEQFF	TGTGCAAGTCGCTTAAAACAGGGATCCAATGAGCAGTTCTTC
TRBJ2-1	TRBV5-1	NA	TRBD1	14	CASSWTGFPNEQFF	TGCGCCAGCAGCTGGACAGGGTTTCCCAATGAGCAGTTCTTC
TRBJ1-2	TRBV7-9	NA	NA	13	CASSQGTSYGYTF	TGTGCCAGCAGCCAAGGGACTTCTTATGGCTACACCTTC
TRBJ1-4	TRBV11-2	NA	NA	17	CASSLDGWTTRREKLFF	TGTGCCAGCAGCTTAGATGGGTGGACAACACGGAGGGAAAAACTGTTTTTT
TRBJ2-7	TRBV7-8	NA	NA	13	CASSFRETYEQYF	TGTGCCAGCAGCTTCAGGGAAACCTACGAGCAGTACTTC
TRBJ2-7	TRBV5-6	NA	NA	18	CASSFSPLPSYGGGEQYF	TGTGCCAGCAGTTTTTCTCCCTTGCCTAGCTACGGTGGGGGCGAGCAGTACTTC
TRBJ2-3	TRBV5-1	NA	TRBD2	19	CASSLDAPGLAGVQDTQYF	TGCGCCAGCAGCTTGGATGCCCCGGGCCTAGCGGGAGTTCAAGATACGCAGTATTTT
TRBJ2-5	TRBV7-2	NA	NA	14	CASSLLGSRETQYF	TGTGCCAGCAGCTTATTAGGTTCTCGGGAGACCCAGTACTTC
TRBJ2-3	TRBV28	NA	NA	14	CASSLYLGTDTQYF	TGTGCCAGCAGTTTATATCTGGGCACAGATACGCAGTATTTT
TRBJ1-4	TRBV6-1	NA	NA	14	CASSEAFSNEKLFF	TGTGCCAGCAGTGAAGCTTTCAGTAATGAAAAACTGTTTTTT
TRBJ1-2	TRBV18	NA	TRBD1	15	CASSSGQGEAYGYTF	TGTGCCAGCTCATCAGGACAGGGGGAAGCCTATGGCTACACCTTC
TRBJ1-2	TRBV6-4	once	NA	14	CASSVRQFSGGYTF	TGTGCCAGCAGTGTTCGACAGTTCAGTGGTGGCTACACCTTC
TRBJ2-1	TRBV7-9	NA	NA	17	CASRRTNRDEPYNEQFF	TGTGCCAGCAGACGAACGAACAGGGACGAGCCCTACAATGAGCAGTTCTTC
TRBJ2-7	TRBV14	NA	NA	14	CASSPPTSLFEQYF	TGTGCCAGCAGCCCGCCTACTAGCTTGTTCGAGCAGTACTTC
TRBJ1-3	TRBV7-9	NA	NA	15	CASSKTGSPGNTIYF	TGTGCCAGCAGCAAAACAGGGAGCCCTGGAAACACCATATATTTT
TRBJ1-1	TRBV7-9	NA	NA	15	CASSVRPQENTEAFF	TGTGCCAGCAGCGTCCGACCTCAGGAGAACACTGAAGCTTTCTTT
TRBJ2-1	TRBV7-2	NA	NA	14	CASSLRTMGNEQFF	TGTGCCAGCAGCTTACGGACCATGGGGAATGAGCAGTTCTTC
TRBJ2-1	TRBV5-1	NA	NA	18	CASSQMPPRDKTGWEQFF	TGCGCCAGCAGCCAAATGCCCCCCCGGGACAAGACCGGATGGGAGCAGTTCTTC
TRBJ2-3	TRBV10-1	NA	NA	11	CASSEHGTQYF	TGCGCCAGCAGTGAGCACGGTACGCAGTATTTT
TRBJ2-1	TRBV13	NA	TRBD2	19	CASSQPGLAGGGSYNEQFF	TGTGCCAGCAGCCAACCGGGACTAGCGGGAGGGGGCTCCTACAATGAGCAGTTCTTC
TRBJ2-7	TRBV20-1	few	NA	11	CSASSSYEQYF	TGCAGTGCTTCCTCTTCCTACGAGCAGTACTTC
TRBJ1-5	TRBV7-6	NA	NA	14	CASSFADSNQPQHF	TGTGCCAGCAGCTTCGCGGATAGCAATCAGCCCCAGCATTTT
TRBJ2-7	TRBV19	once	TRBD1	16	CASSSRYDRGRSEQYF	TGTGCCAGTAGTTCTCGATATGACAGGGGGCGCTCCGAGCAGTACTTC
TRBJ2-2	TRBV7-9	once	NA	16	CASSLERTPVTGELFF	TGTGCCAGCAGCTTAGAGAGGACACCGGTTACCGGGGAGCTGTTTTTT
TRBJ1-1	TRBV6-5	NA	NA	14	CASREALGDTEAFF	TGTGCCAGCAGGGAGGCTTTGGGGGACACTGAAGCTTTCTTT
TRBJ2-7	TRBV5-1	few	NA	13	CASSGRPTYEQYF	TGCGCCAGCAGCGGACGTCCCACCTACGAGCAGTACTTC
TRBJ2-7	TRBV5-5	once	NA	16	CASSPPLAGPRYEQYF	TGTGCCAGCAGCCCCCCTCTGGCAGGACCAAGATACGAGCAGTACTTC
TRBJ1-5	TRBV28	NA	NA	14	CASSFGQGYQPQHF	TGTGCCAGCAGTTTTGGGCAGGGCTATCAGCCCCAGCATTTT
TRBJ2-5	TRBV5-5	NA	TRBD1	12	CARQGGQETQYF	TGTGCCAGACAGGGGGGCCAAGAGACCCAGTACTTC
TRBJ2-7	TRBV18	NA	NA	15	CASSPTRAGSYEQYF	TGTGCCAGCTCACCCACTCGGGCAGGCTCCTACGAGCAGTACTTC
TRBJ2-3	TRBV9	NA	NA	17	CASSPRGTRRNQDTQYF	TGTGCCAGCAGCCCCCGTGGGACTCGACGTAACCAGGATACGCAGTATTTT
TRBJ2-1	TRBV7-3	NA	NA	13	CASSPDGKNEQFF	TGTGCCAGCAGCCCCGACGGGAAAAATGAGCAGTTCTTC
TRBJ1-1	TRBV7-7	NA	TRBD1	13	CASSLDRDTEAFF	TGTGCTAGCAGCTTAGACAGGGATACTGAAGCTTTCTTT
TRBJ2-5	TRBV5-4	NA	NA	14	CASSSRLVEETQYF	TGTGCCAGCAGCTCCCGACTAGTGGAAGAGACCCAGTACTTC
TRBJ2-1	TRBV11-2	NA	TRBD2	13	CASSLGQTSVRFF	TGTGCCAGCAGCTTAGGCCAAACTAGCGTTCGGTTCTTC
TRBJ1-1	TRBV30	NA	NA	11	CAWSALTEAFF	TGTGCCTGGAGCGCGTTGACTGAAGCTTTCTTT
TRBJ2-7	TRBV7-2	NA	TRBD2	15	CASSLGSSGSYEQYF	TGTGCCAGCAGCTTAGGCTCTAGCGGTTCCTACGAGCAGTACTTC
TRBJ2-7	TRBV29-1	NA	NA	12	CSVVLSSYEQYF	TGCAGCGTTGTTTTGAGCTCCTACGAGCAGTACTTC
TRBJ1-2	TRBV28	NA	NA	13	CASSTTGPYGYTF	TGTGCCAGCAGCACGACAGGACCTTATGGCTACACCTTC
TRBJ2-7	TRBV7-9	NA	NA	14	CASSLVDGIYEQYF	TGTGCCAGCAGCTTAGTGGATGGGATCTACGAGCAGTACTTC
TRBJ1-4	TRBV5-1	NA	TRBD1	15	CASRRTGGNNEKLFF	TGCGCCAGCAGACGGACAGGGGGAAATAATGAAAAACTGTTTTTT
TRBJ1-1	TRBV28	once	TRBD1	15	CASSMTGVMNTEAFF	TGTGCCAGCAGTATGACAGGGGTCATGAACACTGAAGCTTTCTTT